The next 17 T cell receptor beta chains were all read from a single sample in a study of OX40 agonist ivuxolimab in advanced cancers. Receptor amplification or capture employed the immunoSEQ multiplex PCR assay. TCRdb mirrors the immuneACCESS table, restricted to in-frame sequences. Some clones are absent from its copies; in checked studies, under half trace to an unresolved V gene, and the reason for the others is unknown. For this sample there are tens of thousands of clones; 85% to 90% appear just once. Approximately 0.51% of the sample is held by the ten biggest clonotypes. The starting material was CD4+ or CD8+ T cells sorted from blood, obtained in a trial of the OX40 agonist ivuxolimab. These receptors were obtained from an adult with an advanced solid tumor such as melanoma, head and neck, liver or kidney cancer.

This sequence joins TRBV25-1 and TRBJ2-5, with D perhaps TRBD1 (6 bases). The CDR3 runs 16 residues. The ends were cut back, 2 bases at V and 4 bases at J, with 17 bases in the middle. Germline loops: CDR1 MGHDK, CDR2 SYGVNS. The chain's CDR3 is CASSEGNRASGETQYF. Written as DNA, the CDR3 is TGTGCCAGCAGTGAAGGTAACAGGGCCTCAGGAGAGACCCAGTACTTC. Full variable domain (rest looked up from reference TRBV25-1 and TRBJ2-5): EADIYQTPRYLVIGTGKKITLECSQTMGHDKMYWYQQDPGMELHLIHYSYGVNSTEKGDLSSESTVSRIRTEHFPLTLESARPSHTSQYLCASSEGNRASGETQYFGPGTRLLVL.

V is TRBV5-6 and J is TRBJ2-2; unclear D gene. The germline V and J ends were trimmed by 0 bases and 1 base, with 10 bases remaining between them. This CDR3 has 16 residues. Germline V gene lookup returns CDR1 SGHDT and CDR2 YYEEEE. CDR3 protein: CASSLVTLQNTGELFF. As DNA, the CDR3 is TGTGCCAGCAGCTTGGTTACTCTCCAGAACACCGGGGAGCTGTTTTTT.

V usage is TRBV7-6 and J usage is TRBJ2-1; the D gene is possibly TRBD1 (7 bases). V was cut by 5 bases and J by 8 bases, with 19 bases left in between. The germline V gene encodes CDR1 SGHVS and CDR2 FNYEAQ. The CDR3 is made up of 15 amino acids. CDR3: CASSAAGQIIHEQFF. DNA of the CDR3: TGTGCCAGCAGCGCCGCGGGACAGATTATCCATGAGCAGTTCTTC.

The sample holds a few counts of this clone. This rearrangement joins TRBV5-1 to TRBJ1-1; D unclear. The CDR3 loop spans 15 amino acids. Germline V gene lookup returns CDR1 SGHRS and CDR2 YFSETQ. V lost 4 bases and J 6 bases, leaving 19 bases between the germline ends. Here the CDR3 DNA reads TGCGCCAGCAGCCTGACCGGGGTTCGGGCCCCTGAAGCTTTCTTT. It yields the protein CASSLTGVRAPEAFF.

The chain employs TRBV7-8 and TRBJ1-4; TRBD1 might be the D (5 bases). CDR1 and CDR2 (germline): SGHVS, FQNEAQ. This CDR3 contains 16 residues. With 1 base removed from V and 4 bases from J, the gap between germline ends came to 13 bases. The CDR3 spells CASSLGGGALNEKLFF. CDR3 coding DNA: TGTGCCAGCAGCTTAGGTGGAGGGGCCCTTAATGAAAAACTGTTTTTT. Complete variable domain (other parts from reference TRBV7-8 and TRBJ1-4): GAGVSQSPRYKVAKRGQDVALRCDPISGHVSLFWYQQALGQGPEFLTYFQNEAQLDKSGLPSDRFFAERPEGSVSTLKIQRTQQEDSAVYLCASSLGGGALNEKLFFGSGTQLSVL.

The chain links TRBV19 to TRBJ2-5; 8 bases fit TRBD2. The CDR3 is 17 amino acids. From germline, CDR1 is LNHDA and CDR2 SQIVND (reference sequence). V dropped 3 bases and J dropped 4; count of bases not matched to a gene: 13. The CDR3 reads CASSIGKGAGVIETQYF. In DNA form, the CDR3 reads TGTGCCAGTAGTATTGGCAAGGGAGCGGGAGTAATAGAGACCCAGTACTTC.

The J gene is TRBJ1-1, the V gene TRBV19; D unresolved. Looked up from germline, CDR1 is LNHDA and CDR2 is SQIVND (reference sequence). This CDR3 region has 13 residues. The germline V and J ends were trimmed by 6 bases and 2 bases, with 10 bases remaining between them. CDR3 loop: CASRIQQNTEAFF. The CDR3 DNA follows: TGTGCCAGTAGAATCCAGCAAAACACTGAAGCTTTCTTT.

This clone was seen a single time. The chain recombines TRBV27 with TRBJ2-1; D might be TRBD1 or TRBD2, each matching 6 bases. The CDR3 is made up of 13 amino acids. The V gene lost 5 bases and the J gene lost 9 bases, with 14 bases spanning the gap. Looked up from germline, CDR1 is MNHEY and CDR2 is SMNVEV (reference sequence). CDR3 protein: CASSHREGGEQFF. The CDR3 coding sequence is TGTGCCAGCAGTCACCGCGAGGGGGGTGAGCAGTTCTTC.

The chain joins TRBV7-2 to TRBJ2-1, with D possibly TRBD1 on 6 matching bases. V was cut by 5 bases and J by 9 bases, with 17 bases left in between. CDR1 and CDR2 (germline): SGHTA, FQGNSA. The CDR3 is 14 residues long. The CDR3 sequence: CASSHPAGVGEQFF. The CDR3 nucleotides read TGTGCCAGCAGCCACCCGGCAGGGGTCGGTGAGCAGTTCTTC.

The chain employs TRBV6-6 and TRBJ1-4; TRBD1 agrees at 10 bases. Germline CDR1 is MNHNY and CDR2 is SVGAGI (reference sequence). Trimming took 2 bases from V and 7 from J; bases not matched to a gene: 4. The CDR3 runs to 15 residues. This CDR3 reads CASSYPGQGSEKLFF. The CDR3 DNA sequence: TGTGCCAGCAGTTACCCGGGACAGGGGAGTGAAAAACTGTTTTTT.

In DNA, the CDR3 is TGTGCCAGTACCATAACCCGGGACCTTAGCAATCAGCCCCAGCATTTT. It codes for CASTITRDLSNQPQHF. This rearrangement joins TRBV19 to TRBJ1-5, with D possibly TRBD1 on 5 matching bases. The CDR3 is 16 residues long. Deletions cut 7 bases from V and 0 bases from J, with 16 bases between. CDR1 is LNHDA and CDR2 is SQIVND in the germline V gene (reference sequence).

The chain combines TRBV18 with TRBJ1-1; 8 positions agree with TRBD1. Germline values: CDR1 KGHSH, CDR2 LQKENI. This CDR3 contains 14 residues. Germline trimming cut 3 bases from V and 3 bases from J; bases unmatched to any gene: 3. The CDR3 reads CASSPQQGDTEAFF. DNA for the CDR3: TGTGCCAGCTCACCGCAACAGGGGGACACTGAAGCTTTCTTT.

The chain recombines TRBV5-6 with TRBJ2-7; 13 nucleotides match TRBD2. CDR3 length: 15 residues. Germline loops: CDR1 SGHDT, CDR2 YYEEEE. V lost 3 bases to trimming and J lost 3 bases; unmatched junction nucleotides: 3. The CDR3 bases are TGTGCCAGCAGCTGGGGACTAGCGGGAAACTACGAGCAGTACTTC. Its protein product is CASSWGLAGNYEQYF.

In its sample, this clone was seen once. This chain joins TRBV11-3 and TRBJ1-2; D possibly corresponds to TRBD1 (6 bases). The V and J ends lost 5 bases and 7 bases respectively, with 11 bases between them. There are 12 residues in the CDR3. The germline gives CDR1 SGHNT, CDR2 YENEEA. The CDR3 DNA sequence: TGTGCCAGCAGCGAGGACAGTTTTGGCTACACCTTC. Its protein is CASSEDSFGYTF.

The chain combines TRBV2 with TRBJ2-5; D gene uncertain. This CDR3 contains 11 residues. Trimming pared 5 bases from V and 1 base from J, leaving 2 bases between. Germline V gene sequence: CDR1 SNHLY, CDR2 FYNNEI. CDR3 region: CASSFQETQYF. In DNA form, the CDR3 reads TGTGCCAGCAGTTTCCAAGAGACCCAGTACTTC.

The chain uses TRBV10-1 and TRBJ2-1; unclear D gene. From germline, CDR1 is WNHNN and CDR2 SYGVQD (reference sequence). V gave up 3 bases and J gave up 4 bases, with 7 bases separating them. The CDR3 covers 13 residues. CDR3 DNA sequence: TGCGCCAGCAGTGAACTACCGTACAATGAGCAGTTCTTC. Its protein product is CASSELPYNEQFF.

The CDR3 DNA reads as TGTGCCAGTAAACGTATACAGGGGGCCGGTGATTTGAATGAAAAACTGTTTTTT. Protein sequence: CASKRIQGAGDLNEKLFF. The rearrangement joins TRBV19 to TRBJ1-4; 9 bases agree with TRBD1. This CDR3 has 18 amino acids. Per the germline V gene, CDR1 is LNHDA and CDR2 is SQIVND (reference sequence). The V gene end was trimmed by 7 bases and the J gene end by 5 bases; junction bases not matched to a gene: 17. The variable domain in full, with the rest retrieved from reference TRBV19 and TRBJ1-4, is DGGITQSPKYLFRKEGQNVTLSCEQNLNHDAMYWYRQDPGQGLRLIYYSQIVNDFQKGDIAEGYSVSREKKESFPLTVTSAQKNPTAFYLCASKRIQGAGDLNEKLFFGSGTQLSVL.